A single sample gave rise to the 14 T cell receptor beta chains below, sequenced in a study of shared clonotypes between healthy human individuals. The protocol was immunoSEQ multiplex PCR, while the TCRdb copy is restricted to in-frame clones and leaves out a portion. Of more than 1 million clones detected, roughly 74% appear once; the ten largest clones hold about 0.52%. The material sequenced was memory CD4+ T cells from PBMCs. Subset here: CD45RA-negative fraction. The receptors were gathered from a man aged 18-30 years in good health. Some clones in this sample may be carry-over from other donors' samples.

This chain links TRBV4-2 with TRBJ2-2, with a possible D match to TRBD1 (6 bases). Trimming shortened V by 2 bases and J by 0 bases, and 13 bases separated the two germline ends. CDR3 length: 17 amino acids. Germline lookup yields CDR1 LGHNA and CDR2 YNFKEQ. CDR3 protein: CASSQQNRASNTGELFF. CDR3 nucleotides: TGTGCCAGCAGCCAACAGAACAGGGCCTCGAACACCGGGGAGCTGTTTTTT.

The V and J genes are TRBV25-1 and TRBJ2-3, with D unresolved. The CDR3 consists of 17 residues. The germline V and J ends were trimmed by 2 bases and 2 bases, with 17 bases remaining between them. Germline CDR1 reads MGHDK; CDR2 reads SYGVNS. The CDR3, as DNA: TGTGCCAGCAGTGAAGAAGGTAGAGGACCAGTCACAGATACGCAGTATTTT. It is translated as CASSEEGRGPVTDTQYF.

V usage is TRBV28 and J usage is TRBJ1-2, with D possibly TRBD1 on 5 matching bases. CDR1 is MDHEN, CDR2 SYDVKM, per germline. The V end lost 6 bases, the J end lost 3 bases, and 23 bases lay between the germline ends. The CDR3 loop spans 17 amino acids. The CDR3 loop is CASRARQGLTLDYGYTF. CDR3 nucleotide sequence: TGTGCCAGCAGGGCACGGCAGGGCCTCACGCTAGACTATGGCTACACCTTC.

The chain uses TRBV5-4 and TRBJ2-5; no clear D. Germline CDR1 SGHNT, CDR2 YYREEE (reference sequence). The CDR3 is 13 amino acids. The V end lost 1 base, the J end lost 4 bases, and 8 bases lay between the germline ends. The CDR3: CASSLMAAETQYF. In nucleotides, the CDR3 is TGTGCCAGCAGCTTGATGGCGGCAGAGACCCAGTACTTC.

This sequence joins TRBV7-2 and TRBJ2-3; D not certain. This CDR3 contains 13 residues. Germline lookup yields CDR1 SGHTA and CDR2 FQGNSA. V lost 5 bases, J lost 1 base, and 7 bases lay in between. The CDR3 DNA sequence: TGTGCCAGCAGCCCTCGACGCACAGATACGCAGTATTTT. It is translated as CASSPRRTDTQYF. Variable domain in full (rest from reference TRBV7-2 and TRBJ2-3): GAGVSQSPSNKVTEKGKDVELRCDPISGHTALYWYRQSLGQGLEFLIYFQGNSAPDKSGLPSDRFSAERTGGSVSTLTIQRTQQEDSAVYLCASSPRRTDTQYFGPGTRLTVL.

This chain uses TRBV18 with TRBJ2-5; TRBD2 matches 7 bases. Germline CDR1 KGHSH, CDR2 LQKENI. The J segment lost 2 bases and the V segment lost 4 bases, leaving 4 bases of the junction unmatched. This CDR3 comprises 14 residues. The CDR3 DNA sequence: TGTGCCAGCTCACTGTCTAGCGGACAAGAGACCCAGTACTTC. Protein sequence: CASSLSSGQETQYF.

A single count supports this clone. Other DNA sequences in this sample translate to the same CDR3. The CDR3 region is CASSPGQVGNQPQHF. The CDR3 nucleotides are TGTGCCAGCAGCCCCGGACAAGTTGGCAATCAGCCCCAGCATTTT. The V gene is TRBV28, the J gene TRBJ1-5, with D tentatively TRBD1 (5 bases). The CDR3 totals 15 residues. Germline-derived CDR1 and CDR2 are MDHEN and SYDVKM. V dropped 6 bases and J dropped 2 bases, with 14 bases sitting between them.

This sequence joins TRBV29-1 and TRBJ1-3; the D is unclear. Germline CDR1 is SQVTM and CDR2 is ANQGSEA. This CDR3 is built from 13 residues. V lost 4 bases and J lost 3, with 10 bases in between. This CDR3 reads CSVVVPGGNTIYF. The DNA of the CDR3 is TGCAGCGTTGTCGTCCCAGGTGGAAACACCATATATTTT.

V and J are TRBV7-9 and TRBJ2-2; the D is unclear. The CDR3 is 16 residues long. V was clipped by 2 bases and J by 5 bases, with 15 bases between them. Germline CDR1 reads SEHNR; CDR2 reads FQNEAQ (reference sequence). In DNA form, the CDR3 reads TGTGCCAGCAGCTTACTTGCTATCGACCTAACCGGGGAGCTGTTTTTT. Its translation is CASSLLAIDLTGELFF.

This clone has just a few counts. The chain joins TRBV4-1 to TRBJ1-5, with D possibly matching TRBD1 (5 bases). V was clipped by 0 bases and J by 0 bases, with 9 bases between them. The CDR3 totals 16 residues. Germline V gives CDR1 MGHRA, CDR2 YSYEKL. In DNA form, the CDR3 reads TGCGCCAGCAGCCAAGAAGGGGCTAATAGCAATCAGCCCCAGCATTTT. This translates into CASSQEGANSNQPQHF.

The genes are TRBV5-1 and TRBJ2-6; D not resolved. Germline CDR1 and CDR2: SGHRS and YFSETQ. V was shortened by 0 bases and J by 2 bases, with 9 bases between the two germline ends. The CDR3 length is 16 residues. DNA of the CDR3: TGCGCCAGCAGCTTGGCGGTTATTGCTGGGGCCAACGTCCTGACTTTC. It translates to CASSLAVIAGANVLTF.

For the CDR3, the DNA is TGTGCCAGCAGCTCCCCGGACAGGGGAGGCTACACCTTC. Translated: CASSSPDRGGYTF. The genes are TRBV7-3 and TRBJ1-2, with 9 bases matching TRBD1. V shed 4 bases and J 8 bases; nucleotides not matched to a gene: 5. Germline assignment: CDR1 SGHTA and CDR2 FQGTGA. The CDR3 sequence is 13 residues long. The full variable domain, rest sourced from reference TRBV7-3 and TRBJ1-2, is GAGVSQTPSNKVTEKGKYVELRCDPISGHTALYWYRQSLGQGPEFLIYFQGTGAADDSGLPNDRFFAVRPEGSVSTLKIQRTERGDSAVYLCASSSPDRGGYTFGSGTRLTVV.

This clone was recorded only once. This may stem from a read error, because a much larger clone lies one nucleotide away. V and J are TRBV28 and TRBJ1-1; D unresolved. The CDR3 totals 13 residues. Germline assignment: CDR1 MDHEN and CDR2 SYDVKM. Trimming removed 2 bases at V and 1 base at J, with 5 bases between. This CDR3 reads CASSLQQNTEAFF. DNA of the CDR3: TGTGCCAGCAGTTTACAACAGAACACTGAAGCTTTCTTT. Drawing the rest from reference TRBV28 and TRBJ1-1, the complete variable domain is DVKVTQSSRYLVKRTGEKVFLECVQDMDHENMFWYRQDPGLGLRLIYFSYDVKMKEKGDIPEGYSVSREKKERFSLILESASTNQTSMYLCASSLQQNTEAFFGQGTRLTVV.

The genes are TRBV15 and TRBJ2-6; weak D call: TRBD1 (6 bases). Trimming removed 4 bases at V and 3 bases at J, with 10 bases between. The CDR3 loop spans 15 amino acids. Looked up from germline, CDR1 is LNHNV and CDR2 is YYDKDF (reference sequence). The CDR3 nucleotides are TGTGCCACCAGCAACAGGGAGCTTGGGGCCAACGTCCTGACTTTC. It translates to CATSNRELGANVLTF.